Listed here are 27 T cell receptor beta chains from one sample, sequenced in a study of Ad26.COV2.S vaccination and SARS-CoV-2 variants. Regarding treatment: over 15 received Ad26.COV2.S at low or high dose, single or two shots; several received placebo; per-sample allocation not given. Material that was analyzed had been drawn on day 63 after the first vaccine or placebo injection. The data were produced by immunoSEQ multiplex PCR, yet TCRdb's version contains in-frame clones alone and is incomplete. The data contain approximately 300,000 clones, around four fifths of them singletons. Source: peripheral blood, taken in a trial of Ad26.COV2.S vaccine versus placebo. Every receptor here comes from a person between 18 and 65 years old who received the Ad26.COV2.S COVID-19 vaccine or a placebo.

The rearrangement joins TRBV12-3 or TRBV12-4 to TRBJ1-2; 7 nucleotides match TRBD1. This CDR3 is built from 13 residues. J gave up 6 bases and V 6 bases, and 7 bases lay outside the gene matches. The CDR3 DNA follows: TGTGCCAGCAGCTCCCGACAGGGCGATGGCTACACCTTC. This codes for CASSSRQGDGYTF.

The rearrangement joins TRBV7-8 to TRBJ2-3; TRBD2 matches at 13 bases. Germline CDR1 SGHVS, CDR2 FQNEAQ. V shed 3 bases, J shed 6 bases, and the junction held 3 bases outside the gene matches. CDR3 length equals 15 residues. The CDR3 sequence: CASSLGLAGQDTQYF. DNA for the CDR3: TGTGCCAGCAGCTTGGGACTAGCGGGGCAGGATACGCAGTATTTT. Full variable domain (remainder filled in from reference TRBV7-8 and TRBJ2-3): GAGVSQSPRYKVAKRGQDVALRCDPISGHVSLFWYQQALGQGPEFLTYFQNEAQLDKSGLPSDRFFAERPEGSVSTLKIQRTQQEDSAVYLCASSLGLAGQDTQYFGPGTRLTVL.

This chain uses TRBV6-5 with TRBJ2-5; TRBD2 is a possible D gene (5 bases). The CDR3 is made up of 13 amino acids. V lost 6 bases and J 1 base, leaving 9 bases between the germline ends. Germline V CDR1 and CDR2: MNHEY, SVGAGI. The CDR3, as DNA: TGTGCCAGCAGATTCGGGGTCCAAGAGACCCAGTACTTC. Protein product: CASRFGVQETQYF.

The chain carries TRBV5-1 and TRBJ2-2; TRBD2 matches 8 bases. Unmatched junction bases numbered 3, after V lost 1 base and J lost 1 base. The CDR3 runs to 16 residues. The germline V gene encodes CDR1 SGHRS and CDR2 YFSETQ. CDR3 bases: TGCGCCAGCAGCTTGTTGCGGGGGGTGAACACCGGGGAGCTGTTTTTT. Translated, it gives CASSLLRGVNTGELFF.

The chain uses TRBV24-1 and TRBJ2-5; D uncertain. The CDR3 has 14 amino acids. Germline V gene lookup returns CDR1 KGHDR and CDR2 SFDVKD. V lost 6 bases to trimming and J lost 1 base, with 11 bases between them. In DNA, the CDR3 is TGTGCCACCAGTATCGACATTTCCCAAGAGACCCAGTACTTC. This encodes CATSIDISQETQYF.

CDR3 sequence: CASSQDGTGVEKLFF. CDR3 DNA sequence: TGTGCCAGCAGCCAAGACGGGACAGGGGTTGAAAAACTGTTTTTT. The V and J genes are TRBV7-9 and TRBJ1-4; 10 bases align to TRBD1. J was trimmed by 7 bases and V by 5 bases; bases with no gene match: 7. The CDR3 consists of 15 residues. The germline V gene encodes CDR1 SEHNR and CDR2 FQNEAQ (reference sequence).

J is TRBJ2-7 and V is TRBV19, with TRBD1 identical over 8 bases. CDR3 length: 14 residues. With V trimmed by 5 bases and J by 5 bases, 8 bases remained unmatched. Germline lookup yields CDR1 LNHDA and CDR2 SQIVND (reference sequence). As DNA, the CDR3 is TGTGCCAGTAGTCTTGGACAGGGAATTGACGAGCAGTACTTC. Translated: CASSLGQGIDEQYF.

Here the CDR3 DNA reads TGTGCCAGCAGTGACCAGGGAGGCCAGCCCCAGCATTTT. Its protein product is CASSDQGGQPQHF. This chain joins TRBV2 and TRBJ1-5, with D possibly TRBD1 on 5 matching bases. CDR3 length: 13 residues. CDR1 is SNHLY and CDR2 is FYNNEI in the germline V gene. V was trimmed by 3 bases and J by 7 bases, leaving 10 bases between them.

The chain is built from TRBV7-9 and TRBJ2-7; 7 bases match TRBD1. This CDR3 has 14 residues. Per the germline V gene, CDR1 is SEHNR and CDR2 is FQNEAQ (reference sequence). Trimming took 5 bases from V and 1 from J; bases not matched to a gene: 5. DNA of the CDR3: TGTGCCAGCAGCCCAGGACAGGCTTCCTACGAGCAGTACTTC. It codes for CASSPGQASYEQYF.

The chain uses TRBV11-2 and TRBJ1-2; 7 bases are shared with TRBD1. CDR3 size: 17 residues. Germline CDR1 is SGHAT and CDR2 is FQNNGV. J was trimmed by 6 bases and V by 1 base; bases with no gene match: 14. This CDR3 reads CASSLGGRGRTGDGYTF. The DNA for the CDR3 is TGTGCCAGCAGCTTAGGAGGCCGGGGGAGGACAGGCGATGGCTACACCTTC.

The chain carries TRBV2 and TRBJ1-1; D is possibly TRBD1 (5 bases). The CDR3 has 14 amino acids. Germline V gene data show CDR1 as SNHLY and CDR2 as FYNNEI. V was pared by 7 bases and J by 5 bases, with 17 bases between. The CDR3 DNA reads TGTGCCAGCATGTATGGGGGATATTTAACTGAAGCTTTCTTT. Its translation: CASMYGGYLTEAFF.

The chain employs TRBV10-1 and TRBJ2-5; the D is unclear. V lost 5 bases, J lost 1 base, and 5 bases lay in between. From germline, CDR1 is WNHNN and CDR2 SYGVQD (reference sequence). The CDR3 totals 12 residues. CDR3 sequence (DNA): TGCGCCAGCAGTCTGAGCCAAGAGACCCAGTACTTC. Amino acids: CASSLSQETQYF.

The CDR3 here is CASSSQDRSYEQYF. The CDR3 DNA sequence: TGTGCCAGTAGTAGCCAGGACAGGTCCTACGAGCAGTACTTC. The chain couples TRBV19 to TRBJ2-7; 7 positions agree with TRBD1. Trimming took 4 bases from V and 1 from J; bases not matched to a gene: 4. CDR1 is LNHDA and CDR2 is SQIVND in the germline V gene (reference sequence). CDR3 length: 14 residues.

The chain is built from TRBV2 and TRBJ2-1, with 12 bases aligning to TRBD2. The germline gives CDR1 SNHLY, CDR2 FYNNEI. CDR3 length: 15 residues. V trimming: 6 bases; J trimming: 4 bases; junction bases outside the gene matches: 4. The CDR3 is CASSKTSGGYNEQFF. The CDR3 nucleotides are TGTGCCAGCAGCAAAACTAGCGGGGGGTACAATGAGCAGTTCTTC.

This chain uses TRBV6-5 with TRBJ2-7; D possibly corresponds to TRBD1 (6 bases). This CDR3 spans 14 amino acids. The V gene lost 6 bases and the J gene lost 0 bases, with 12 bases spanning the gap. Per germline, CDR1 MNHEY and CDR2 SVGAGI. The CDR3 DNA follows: TGTGCCAGCAGGTTACAGGGAAGCTCCTACGAGCAGTACTTC. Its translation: CASRLQGSSYEQYF.

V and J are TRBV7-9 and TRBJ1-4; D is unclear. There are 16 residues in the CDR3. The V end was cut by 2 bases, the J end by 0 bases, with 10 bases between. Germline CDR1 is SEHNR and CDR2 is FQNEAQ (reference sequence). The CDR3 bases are TGTGCCAGCAGCTTATTGGGATTGACAACTAATGAAAAACTGTTTTTT. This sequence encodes CASSLLGLTTNEKLFF.

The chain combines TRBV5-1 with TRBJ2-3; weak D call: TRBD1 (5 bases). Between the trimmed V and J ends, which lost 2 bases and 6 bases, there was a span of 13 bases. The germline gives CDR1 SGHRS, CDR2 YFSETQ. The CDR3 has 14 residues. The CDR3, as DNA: TGCGCCAGCAGCTTTGGCAGGGTCCGGGATACGCAGTATTTT. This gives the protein CASSFGRVRDTQYF.

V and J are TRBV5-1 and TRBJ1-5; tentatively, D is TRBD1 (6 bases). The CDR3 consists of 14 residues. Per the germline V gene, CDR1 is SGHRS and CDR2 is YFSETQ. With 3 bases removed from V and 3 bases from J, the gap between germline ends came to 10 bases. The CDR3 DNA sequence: TGCGCCAGCAGCTCAGGACAGAACAATCAGCCCCAGCATTTT. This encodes CASSSGQNNQPQHF.

CDR3 sequence: CASSGSGGWTEAFF. The CDR3 DNA is TGTGCCAGCAGTGGCTCAGGGGGTTGGACTGAAGCTTTCTTT. J is TRBJ1-1 and V is TRBV2; 7 nucleotides align to TRBD1. This CDR3 has 14 amino acids. From germline, CDR1 is SNHLY and CDR2 FYNNEI. Germline trimming cut 4 bases from V and 5 bases from J; bases unmatched to any gene: 7.

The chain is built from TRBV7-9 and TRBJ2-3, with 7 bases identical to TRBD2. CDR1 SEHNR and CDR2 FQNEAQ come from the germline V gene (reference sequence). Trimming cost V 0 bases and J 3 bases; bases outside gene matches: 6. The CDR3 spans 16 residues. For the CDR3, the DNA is TGTGCCAGCAGCTTAGCCACGGGGGGAGTAACAGATACGCAGTATTTT. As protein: CASSLATGGVTDTQYF.

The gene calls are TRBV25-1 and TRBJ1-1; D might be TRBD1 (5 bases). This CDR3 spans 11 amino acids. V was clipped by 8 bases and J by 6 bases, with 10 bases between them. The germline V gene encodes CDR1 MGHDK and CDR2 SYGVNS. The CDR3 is CASQWGAEAFF. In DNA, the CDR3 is TGTGCCAGCCAGTGGGGCGCTGAAGCTTTCTTT.

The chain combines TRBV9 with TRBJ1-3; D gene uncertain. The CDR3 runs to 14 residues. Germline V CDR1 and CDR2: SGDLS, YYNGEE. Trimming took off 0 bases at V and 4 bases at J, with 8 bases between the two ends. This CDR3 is CASSVDRSGNTIYF. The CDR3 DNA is TGTGCCAGCAGCGTAGACCGGAGCGGAAACACCATATATTTT.

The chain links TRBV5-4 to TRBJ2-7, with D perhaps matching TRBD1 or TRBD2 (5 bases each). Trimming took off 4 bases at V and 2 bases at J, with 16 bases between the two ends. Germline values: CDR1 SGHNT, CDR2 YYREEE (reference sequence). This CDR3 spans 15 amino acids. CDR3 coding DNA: TGTGCCAGCAGCCAACCCGGGACGGCAGCCTACGAGCAGTACTTC. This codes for CASSQPGTAAYEQYF.

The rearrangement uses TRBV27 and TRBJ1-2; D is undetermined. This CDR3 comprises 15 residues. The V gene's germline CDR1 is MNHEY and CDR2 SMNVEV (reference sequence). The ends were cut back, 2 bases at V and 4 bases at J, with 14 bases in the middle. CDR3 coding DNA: TGTGCCAGCAGTTTACAAGCAGGTTACGCCTATGGCTACACCTTC. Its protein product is CASSLQAGYAYGYTF.

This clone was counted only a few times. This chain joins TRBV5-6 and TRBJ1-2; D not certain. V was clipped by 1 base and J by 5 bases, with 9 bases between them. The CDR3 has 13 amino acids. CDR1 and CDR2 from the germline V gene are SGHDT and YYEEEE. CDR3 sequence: CASSLTGRYGYTF. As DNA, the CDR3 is TGTGCCAGCAGCTTGACGGGAAGGTATGGCTACACCTTC.

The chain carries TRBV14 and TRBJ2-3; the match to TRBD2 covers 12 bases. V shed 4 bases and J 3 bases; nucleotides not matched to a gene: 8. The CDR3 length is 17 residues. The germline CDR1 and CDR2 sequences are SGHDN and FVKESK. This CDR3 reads CASSRSLAGGFTDTQYF. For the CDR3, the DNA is TGTGCCAGCAGCCGCTCACTAGCGGGGGGTTTTACAGATACGCAGTATTTT.

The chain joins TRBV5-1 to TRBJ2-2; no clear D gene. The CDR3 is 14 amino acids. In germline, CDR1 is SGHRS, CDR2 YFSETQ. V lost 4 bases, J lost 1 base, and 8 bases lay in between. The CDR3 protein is CASSPPLNTGELFF. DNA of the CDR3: TGCGCCAGCAGCCCCCCACTGAACACCGGGGAGCTGTTTTTT.